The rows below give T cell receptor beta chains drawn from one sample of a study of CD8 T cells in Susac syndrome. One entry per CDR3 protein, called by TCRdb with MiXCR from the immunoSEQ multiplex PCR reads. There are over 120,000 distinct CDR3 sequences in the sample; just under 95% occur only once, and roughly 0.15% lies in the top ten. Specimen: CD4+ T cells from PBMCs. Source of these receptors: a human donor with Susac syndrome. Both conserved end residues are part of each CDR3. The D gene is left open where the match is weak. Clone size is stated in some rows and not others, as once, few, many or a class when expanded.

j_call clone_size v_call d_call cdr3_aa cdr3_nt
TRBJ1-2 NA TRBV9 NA CASSATLLGGYTF TGTGCCAGCAGCGCAACCCTACTGGGAGGCTACACCTTC
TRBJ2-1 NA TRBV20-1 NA CSASRGSYNEQFF TGCAGTGCTAGTAGGGGCTCCTACAATGAGCAGTTCTTC
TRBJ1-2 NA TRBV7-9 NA CASSWDTEEGYTF TGTGCCAGCAGCTGGGACACTGAGGAAGGCTACACCTTC
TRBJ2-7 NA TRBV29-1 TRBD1 CSVKTGGIHEQYF TGCAGCGTTAAGACAGGGGGGATCCACGAGCAGTACTTC
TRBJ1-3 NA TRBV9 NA CASSETGGPGNTIYF TGTGCCAGCAGCGAGACAGGAGGGCCTGGAAACACCATATATTTT
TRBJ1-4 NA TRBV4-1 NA CASSLPGLTEELFF TGCGCCAGCAGCCTACCCGGACTTACCGAGGAACTGTTTTTT
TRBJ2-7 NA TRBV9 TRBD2 CASSPQWGGSYEQYF TGTGCCAGCAGCCCCCAGTGGGGGGGCTCCTACGAGCAGTACTTC
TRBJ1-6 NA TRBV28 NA CASSLQGLEKASPLHF TGTGCCAGCAGTTTACAGGGGTTAGAGAAGGCTTCACCCCTCCACTTT
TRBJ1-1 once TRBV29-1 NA CSVRDRGTNTEAFF TGCAGCGTTCGAGATCGGGGAACGAACACTGAAGCTTTCTTT
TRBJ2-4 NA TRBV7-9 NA CASSLALGRKNIQYF TGTGCCAGCAGCTTAGCGCTCGGCAGAAAAAACATTCAGTACTTC
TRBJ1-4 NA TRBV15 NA CATSRGGSNEKLFF TGTGCCACCAGCAGAGGTGGTTCTAATGAAAAACTGTTTTTT
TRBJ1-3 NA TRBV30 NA CAWSGVAGNTIYF TGTGCCTGGAGTGGAGTGGCTGGAAACACCATATATTTT
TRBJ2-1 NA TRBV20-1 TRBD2 CSARPGLAGNYNEQFF TGCAGTGCTAGACCGGGACTAGCGGGGAACTACAATGAGCAGTTCTTC
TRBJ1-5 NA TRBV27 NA CASRGVGPQHF TGTGCCAGCAGGGGGGTAGGGCCCCAGCATTTT
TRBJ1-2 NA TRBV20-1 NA CSALSDRPLYTF TGCAGTGCTCTATCAGACAGGCCACTCTACACCTTC
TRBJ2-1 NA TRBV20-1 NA CSARDASQDEQFF TGCAGTGCTAGAGATGCCTCCCAGGATGAGCAGTTCTTC
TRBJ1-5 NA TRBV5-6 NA CASSLGPHGGNQPQHF TGTGCCAGCAGCTTGGGACCTCATGGGGGCAATCAGCCCCAGCATTTT
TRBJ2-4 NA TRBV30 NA CAWSVRSTKNIQYF TGTGCCTGGAGTGTACGGTCGACCAAAAACATTCAGTACTTC
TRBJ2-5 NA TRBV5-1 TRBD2 CASSLGALRSGQETQYF TGCGCCAGCAGCTTGGGGGCCCTCCGTAGCGGGCAAGAGACCCAGTACTTC
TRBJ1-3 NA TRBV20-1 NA CSATTPPTNTIYF TGCAGTGCCACGACCCCGCCAACGAACACCATATATTTT
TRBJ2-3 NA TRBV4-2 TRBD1 CASSQDVQGVDRDTQYF TGTGCCAGCAGCCAAGACGTGCAGGGGGTCGACAGGGATACGCAGTATTTT
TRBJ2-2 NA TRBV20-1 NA CSASPNTGELFF TGCAGTGCTAGTCCTAACACCGGGGAGCTGTTTTTT
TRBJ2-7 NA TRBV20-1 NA CSASSRADEQYF TGCAGTGCTAGCAGCAGGGCGGACGAGCAGTACTTC
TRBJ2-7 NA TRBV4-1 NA CASSQVLPTYEQYF TGCGCCAGCAGCCAAGTCCTGCCCACCTACGAGCAGTACTTC
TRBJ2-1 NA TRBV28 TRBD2 CASKTGGGSYNEQFF TGTGCCAGCAAGACGGGCGGGGGATCATACAATGAGCAGTTCTTC
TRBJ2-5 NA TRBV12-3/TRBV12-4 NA CASSKSRAETQYF TGTGCCAGCTCCAAATCCAGGGCAGAGACCCAGTACTTC
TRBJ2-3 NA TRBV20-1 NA CSALGSVGDTQYF TGCAGTGCGCTGGGGTCCGTGGGGGATACGCAGTATTTT
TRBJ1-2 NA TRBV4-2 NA CASSPGGPQPVIAF TGTGCCAGCAGCCCGGGGGGACCCCAGCCCGTTATCGCCTTC
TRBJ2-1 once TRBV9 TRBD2 CASSVVPSGGHNEQFF TGTGCCAGCAGCGTAGTACCTAGCGGCGGTCACAATGAGCAGTTCTTC
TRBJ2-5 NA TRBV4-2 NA CASSQDGQRETQYF TGTGCCAGCAGCCAAGATGGCCAGAGAGAGACCCAGTACTTC
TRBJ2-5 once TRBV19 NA CASSTDRTGTQYF TGTGCCAGTAGCACAGACCGGACCGGGACCCAGTACTTC
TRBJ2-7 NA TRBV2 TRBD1 CASRTGTGHYEQYF TGTGCCAGCAGAACCGGGACAGGGCACTACGAGCAGTACTTC
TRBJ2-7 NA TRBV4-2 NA CASSQDGWGSPSYEQYF TGTGCCAGCAGCCAAGATGGATGGGGGTCCCCCTCCTACGAGCAGTACTTC
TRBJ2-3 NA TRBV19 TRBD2 CASSKLAGEPDTQYF TGTGCCAGTAGTAAGCTAGCGGGGGAACCAGATACGCAGTATTTT
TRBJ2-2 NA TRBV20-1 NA CSARDNTGELFF TGCAGTGCTAGAGATAACACCGGGGAGCTGTTTTTT
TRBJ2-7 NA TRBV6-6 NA CASSGQPQSYEQYF TGTGCCAGCTCCGGACAGCCCCAATCCTACGAGCAGTACTTC
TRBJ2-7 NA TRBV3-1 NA CASSPQWEGTEQYF TGTGCCAGCAGCCCTCAGTGGGAAGGGACCGAGCAGTACTTC
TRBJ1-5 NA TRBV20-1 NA CSARTPRTGNQPQHF TGCAGTGCTAGAACTCCCCGGACGGGAAATCAGCCCCAGCATTTT
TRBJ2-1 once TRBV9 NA CASSSILGYSYNEQFF TGTGCCAGCAGCTCAATTTTAGGATACTCCTACAATGAGCAGTTCTTC
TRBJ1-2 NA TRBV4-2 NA CASSQGWARAPYGYTF TGTGCCAGCAGCCAAGGTTGGGCCCGGGCCCCTTATGGCTACACCTTC
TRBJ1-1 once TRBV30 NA CAWSRTDPAFF TGTGCCTGGTCGAGGACAGACCCGGCTTTCTTT
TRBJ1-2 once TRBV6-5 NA CASSYSTGMRGYTF TGTGCCAGCAGTTACTCGACCGGGATGAGAGGCTACACCTTC
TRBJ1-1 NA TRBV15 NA CATKQVWNTEAFF TGTGCCACCAAACAGGTATGGAACACTGAAGCTTTCTTT
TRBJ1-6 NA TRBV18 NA CASSPQGPSNSPLHF TGTGCCAGCTCACCACAAGGCCCTAGCAATTCACCCCTCCACTTT
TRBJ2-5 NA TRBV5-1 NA CASSSWGARQETQYF TGCGCCAGCAGCTCCTGGGGAGCCAGGCAAGAGACCCAGTACTTC
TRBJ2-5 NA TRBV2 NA CASSEEGGETQYF TGTGCCAGCAGTGAAGAGGGGGGCGAGACCCAGTACTTC
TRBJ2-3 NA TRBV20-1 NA CSARMRGPGDTQYF TGCAGTGCTAGGATGCGCGGGCCGGGGGATACGCAGTATTTT
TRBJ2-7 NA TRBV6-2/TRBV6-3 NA CASTTPGSYEQYF TGTGCCAGCACCACCCCTGGCAGCTACGAGCAGTACTTC
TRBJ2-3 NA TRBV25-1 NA CASKSAGWTDTQYF TGTGCCAGCAAGTCGGCAGGGTGGACAGATACGCAGTATTTT
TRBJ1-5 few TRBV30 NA CAASGSNQPQHF TGTGCTGCCAGCGGAAGCAATCAGCCCCAGCATTTT
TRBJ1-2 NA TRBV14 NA CASSQTLFNYGYTF TGTGCCAGCAGCCAGACACTCTTTAACTATGGCTACACCTTC
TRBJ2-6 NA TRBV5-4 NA CASRPGHSSGANVLTF TGTGCCAGCAGGCCGGGACATTCCTCTGGGGCCAACGTCCTGACTTTC
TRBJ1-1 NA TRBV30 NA CACTPDTEAFF TGTGCCTGTACCCCGGACACTGAAGCTTTCTTT
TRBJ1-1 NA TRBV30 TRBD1 CAWNQVPGQGSAFF TGTGCCTGGAACCAGGTCCCGGGACAGGGATCGGCTTTCTTT
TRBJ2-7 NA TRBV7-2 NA CASSPTPANSYEQYF TGTGCCAGCAGCCCCACACCCGCGAACTCCTACGAGCAGTACTTC
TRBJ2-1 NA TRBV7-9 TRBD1 CASSSLIDRVSNEQFF TGTGCCAGCAGCTCACTTATCGACAGGGTAAGCAATGAGCAGTTCTTC
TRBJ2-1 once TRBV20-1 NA CSARGAGEQFF TGCAGTGCCAGGGGCGCGGGTGAGCAGTTCTTC